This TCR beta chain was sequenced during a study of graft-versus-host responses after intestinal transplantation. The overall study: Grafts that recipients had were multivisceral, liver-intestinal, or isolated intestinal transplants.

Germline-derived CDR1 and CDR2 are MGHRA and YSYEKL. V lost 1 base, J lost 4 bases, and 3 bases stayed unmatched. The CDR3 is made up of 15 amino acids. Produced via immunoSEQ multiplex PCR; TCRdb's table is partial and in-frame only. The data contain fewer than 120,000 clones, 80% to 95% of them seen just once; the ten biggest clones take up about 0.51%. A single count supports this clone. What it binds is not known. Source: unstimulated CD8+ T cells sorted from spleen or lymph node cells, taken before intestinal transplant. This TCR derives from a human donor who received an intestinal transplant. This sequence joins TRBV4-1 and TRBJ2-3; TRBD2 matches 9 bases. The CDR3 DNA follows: TGCGCCAGCAGCCAAGGGACTAGCGCAGCAGATACGCAGTATTTT. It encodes CASSQGTSAADTQYF.